This passage covers 3 T cell receptor beta chains from one sample sequenced in a study of cytomegalovirus exposure and HLA in healthy donors. The data were produced by immunoSEQ multiplex PCR, yet TCRdb's version contains in-frame clones alone and is incomplete. Of around 200,000 clones detected, roughly 88% appear once; the ten largest clones hold over 2.5%. Sequenced input: PBMCs. All receptors derive from a young woman in good health and CMV-seronegative.

Notes on this clone: In the same sample, other DNA sequences code for this CDR3. V usage is TRBV18 and J usage is TRBJ1-5; 7 bases line up with TRBD1. The V gene end was trimmed by 6 bases and the J gene end by 5 bases; junction bases not matched to a gene: 4. Germline CDR1 KGHSH, CDR2 LQKENI. This CDR3 has 13 amino acids. CDR3 in DNA: TGTGCCAGCTCCCCAGGGGGGGATCAGCCCCAGCATTTT. Protein: CASSPGGDQPQHF.

The chain couples TRBV6-7 to TRBJ1-2, with a tentative D call TRBD1 (6 bases). TRBV6-7 is treated as an ORF (open reading frame) with a function not yet certain. V was pared by 1 base and J by 0 bases, with 15 bases between. The CDR3 runs to 17 residues. The CDR3 DNA is TGTGCCAGCAGTTACTACCCCCCTAAGGGGGCTAACTATGGCTACACCTTC. Translated: CASSYYPPKGANYGYTF.

The CDR3 spells CASRPPRTSGRSEQFF. The CDR3 DNA reads as TGCGCCAGCAGACCACCCAGGACTAGCGGGAGGAGTGAGCAGTTCTTC. The chain has TRBV5-1 and TRBJ2-1; 14 bases map to TRBD2. The CDR3 is 16 residues long. After removal of 5 bases from V and 9 bases from J, the junction contained 10 bases not matched to a gene. The germline gives CDR1 SGHRS, CDR2 YFSETQ.